A single sample gave rise to the 17 T cell receptor beta chains below, sequenced in a study of Ad26.COV2.S vaccination and SARS-CoV-2 variants. The data were produced by immunoSEQ multiplex PCR, yet TCRdb's version contains in-frame clones alone and is incomplete. The repertoire holds about 390,000 clones, with about 85% as singletons. Sample treatment: about 20 received Ad26.COV2.S at low or high dose, single or two shots; roughly five received placebo; per-sample allocation not given. Samples analyzed were those drawn on day 63 after the first vaccine or placebo injection. This sample comprised peripheral blood, obtained in a trial of Ad26.COV2.S vaccine versus placebo. The receptor set was obtained from a person between 18 and 65 years old who received the Ad26.COV2.S COVID-19 vaccine or a placebo.

This chain uses TRBV2 with TRBJ2-7; D is tentatively TRBD1 or TRBD2 (5 bases each). Trimming stripped 5 bases from V and 3 bases from J, with 11 bases between. The V gene's germline CDR1 is SNHLY and CDR2 FYNNEI. This CDR3 has 13 amino acids. The CDR3 DNA reads as TGTGCCAGCAGTCGGGACGAGGGCTACGAGCAGTACTTC. Translating it yields CASSRDEGYEQYF.

This clone showed up just a few times. The chain links TRBV19 to TRBJ1-6; TRBD1 agrees at 8 bases. This CDR3 has 15 amino acids. Trimming cost V 5 bases and J 5 bases; bases outside gene matches: 5. In germline, CDR1 is LNHDA, CDR2 SQIVND (reference sequence). CDR3 nucleotide sequence: TGTGCCAGTAGTCCCCCGACAGGGGATAATTCACCCCTCCACTTT. Translated: CASSPPTGDNSPLHF.

The chain uses TRBV7-9 and TRBJ2-7; the D is unclear. Per the germline V gene, CDR1 is SEHNR and CDR2 is FQNEAQ (reference sequence). This CDR3 is built from 13 residues. V was shortened by 4 bases and J by 3 bases, with 10 bases between the two germline ends. CDR3 residues: CASSSYMHYEQYF. The CDR3 region has the DNA TGTGCCAGCAGCTCCTATATGCACTACGAGCAGTACTTC.

The J gene is TRBJ1-4, the V gene TRBV7-8; D unresolved. V lost 4 bases and J lost 0, with 9 bases in between. CDR3 length equals 15 residues. CDR1 and CDR2 (germline): SGHVS, FQNEAQ. Here the CDR3 DNA reads TGTGCCAGCAGCTCCGACACTGCAACTAATGAAAAACTGTTTTTT. This translates into CASSSDTATNEKLFF.

The V call is TRBV7-6, the J call TRBJ2-3; D possibly corresponds to TRBD2 (5 bases). Trimming removed 0 bases from V and 1 base from J, with 5 bases in between. This CDR3 has 14 amino acids. CDR1 SGHVS and CDR2 FNYEAQ come from the germline V gene. CDR3 in DNA: TGTGCCAGCAGCTTAGCTAGCGGCACAGATACGCAGTATTTT. Amino acid sequence: CASSLASGTDTQYF. Complete variable domain (other parts from reference TRBV7-6 and TRBJ2-3): GAGVSQSPRYKVTKRGQDVALRCDPISGHVSLYWYRQALGQGPEFLTYFNYEAQQDKSGLPNDRFSAERPEGSISTLTIQRTEQRDSAMYRCASSLASGTDTQYFGPGTRLTVL.

This rearrangement joins TRBV7-9 to TRBJ1-1, with D hard to call. This CDR3 is 13 amino acids long. Germline V gene lookup returns CDR1 SEHNR and CDR2 FQNEAQ (reference sequence). V lost 1 base and J 10 bases, leaving 13 bases between the germline ends. The CDR3 protein is CASSLGGRGRAFF. The CDR3 region has the DNA TGTGCCAGCAGCTTAGGAGGCCGCGGGCGAGCTTTCTTT. Using reference TRBV7-9 and TRBJ1-1 for the parts outside the CDR3, the full variable domain is DTGVSQNPRHKITKRGQNVTFRCDPISEHNRLYWYRQTLGQGPEFLTYFQNEAQLEKSRLLSDRFSAERPKGSFSTLEIQRTEQGDSAMYLCASSLGGRGRAFFGQGTRLTVV.

V gene TRBV4-3 combines with J gene TRBJ2-5, with TRBD1 matching over 10 bases. The CDR3 totals 17 residues. Germline V gene lookup returns CDR1 LGHNA and CDR2 YSLEER. J lost 4 bases, V lost 3 bases, and 11 bases had no gene match. CDR3 DNA: TGCGCCAGCAGCCAGGCGGGGAGGACAGGGGGAAGAGAGACCCAGTACTTC. This codes for CASSQAGRTGGRETQYF.

V and J are TRBV11-2 and TRBJ2-5; D call uncertain. Germline values: CDR1 SGHAT, CDR2 FQNNGV. V was shortened by 5 bases and J by 3 bases, with 13 bases between the two germline ends. This CDR3 has 14 amino acids. In nucleotides, the CDR3 is TGTGCCAGCAGCCCCCCGAACAAAGAAGAGACCCAGTACTTC. Translating it yields CASSPPNKEETQYF.

J is TRBJ2-1 and V is TRBV7-9, with D perhaps matching TRBD2 (5 bases). This CDR3 spans 13 amino acids. V dropped 2 bases and J dropped 7 bases, with 9 bases sitting between them. The germline V gene has CDR1 SEHNR and CDR2 FQNEAQ (reference sequence). DNA for the CDR3: TGTGCCAGCAGCTTAAATTCGGGAAATGAGCAGTTCTTC. This encodes CASSLNSGNEQFF. The full variable domain, rest sourced from reference TRBV7-9 and TRBJ2-1, is DTGVSQNPRHKITKRGQNVTFRCDPISEHNRLYWYRQTLGQGPEFLTYFQNEAQLEKSRLLSDRFSAERPKGSFSTLEIQRTEQGDSAMYLCASSLNSGNEQFFGPGTRLTVL.

V is TRBV7-8 and J is TRBJ2-6; 7 bases match TRBD2. The germline V gene encodes CDR1 SGHVS and CDR2 FQNEAQ. Trimming at V came to 4 bases and at J to 0 bases, leaving 12 bases not matched to a gene. This CDR3 spans 19 amino acids. CDR3 in DNA: TGTGCCAGCAGCTCCACTCAAGCGGGGCAGCTCTCTGGGGCCAACGTCCTGACTTTC. It encodes CASSSTQAGQLSGANVLTF.

The table lists this clone with a count of one. The chain is built from TRBV5-1 and TRBJ2-1; weak D call: TRBD2 (6 bases). Per the germline V gene, CDR1 is SGHRS and CDR2 is YFSETQ. The CDR3 runs 15 residues. V was pared by 4 bases and J by 9 bases, with 20 bases between. Here the CDR3 reads CASSPAGSTVGEQFF. As DNA, the CDR3 is TGCGCCAGCAGCCCTGCGGGGAGTACAGTGGGTGAGCAGTTCTTC.

This clone was seen once. V usage is TRBV7-8 and J usage is TRBJ2-7; D possibly uses TRBD1 or TRBD2 (5 bases each). V was cut by 2 bases and J by 2 bases, with 16 bases left in between. The CDR3 contains 16 residues. Per germline, CDR1 SGHVS and CDR2 FQNEAQ. The CDR3 nucleotides read TGTGCCAGCAGCTTAAGGGGCCTAGCCAGACCCTACGAGCAGTACTTC. As protein: CASSLRGLARPYEQYF.

V gene TRBV4-1 combines with J gene TRBJ1-2; D is unclear. CDR3 length equals 17 residues. The germline V and J ends were trimmed by 2 bases and 2 bases, with 18 bases remaining between them. Germline CDR1 reads MGHRA; CDR2 reads YSYEKL. In DNA, the CDR3 is TGCGCCAGCAGCCAACAAATTGGTCTTTACTCCAACTATGGCTACACCTTC. Translation: CASSQQIGLYSNYGYTF.

The V call is TRBV18, the J call TRBJ2-1, with 14 bases fitting TRBD2. Germline CDR1 is KGHSH and CDR2 is LQKENI. The CDR3 extends over 16 amino acids. Losses at the gene ends were 3 bases for V and 6 bases for J; bases not matched to a gene: 4. The CDR3 nucleotides are TGTGCCAGCTCACCGTCGACTAGCGGGGGGGCCAATGAGCAGTTCTTC. This gives the protein CASSPSTSGGANEQFF.

V is TRBV5-1 and J is TRBJ1-1; TRBD1 might be the D (6 bases). Germline-derived CDR1 and CDR2 are SGHRS and YFSETQ. Trimming shortened V by 3 bases and J by 5 bases, and 14 bases separated the two germline ends. The CDR3 spans 14 residues. The CDR3 here is CASSSEGGFTEAFF. The CDR3 DNA reads TGCGCCAGCAGCTCGGAGGGGGGCTTTACTGAAGCTTTCTTT. The whole variable domain, remainder taken from reference TRBV5-1 and TRBJ1-1, is KAGVTQTPRYLIKTRGQQVTLSCSPISGHRSVSWYQQTPGQGLQFLFEYFSETQRNKGNFPGRFSGRQFSNSRSEMNVSTLELGDSALYLCASSSEGGFTEAFFGQGTRLTVV.

The chain combines TRBV7-2 with TRBJ2-3, with D possibly being TRBD2 (6 bases). Trimming removed 4 bases at V and 6 bases at J, with 11 bases between. The CDR3 extends over 13 amino acids. The germline V gene has CDR1 SGHTA and CDR2 FQGNSA. In DNA, the CDR3 is TGTGCCAGCAGCTCAGGGACTCGGGATACGCAGTATTTT. This translates into CASSSGTRDTQYF.

This clone was counted once. The CDR3 loop is CAIRPTGQAEPYGYTF. The CDR3 DNA reads TGTGCCATCAGGCCCACGGGACAGGCAGAACCCTATGGCTACACCTTC. The chain carries TRBV10-3 and TRBJ1-2; TRBD1 matches at 8 bases. Trimming removed 6 bases from V and 4 bases from J; junction bases left unmatched: 13. The CDR3 loop spans 16 amino acids. In germline, CDR1 is ENHRY, CDR2 SYGVKD.